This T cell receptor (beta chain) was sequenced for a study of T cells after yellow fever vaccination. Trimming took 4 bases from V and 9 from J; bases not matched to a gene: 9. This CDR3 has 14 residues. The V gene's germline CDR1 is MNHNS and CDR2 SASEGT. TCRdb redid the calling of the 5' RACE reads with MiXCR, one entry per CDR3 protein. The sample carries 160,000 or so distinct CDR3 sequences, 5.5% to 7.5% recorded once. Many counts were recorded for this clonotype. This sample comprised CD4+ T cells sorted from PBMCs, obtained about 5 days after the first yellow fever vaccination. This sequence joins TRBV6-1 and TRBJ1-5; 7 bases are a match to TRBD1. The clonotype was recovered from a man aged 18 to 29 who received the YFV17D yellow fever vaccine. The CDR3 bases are TGTGCCAGCAGTGTCGACAGGGACCTACCGCCCCAGCATTTT. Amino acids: CASSVDRDLPPQHF.